This note documents a single TCR beta chain sequence. Its antigen remains unknown. Patient tissue came from resections in Japan or China, 2014–2017. TCRdb keeps only in-frame clones here, not all; method: immunoSEQ multiplex PCR. The sample has about 6,600 clones, approximately 85% seen once. This entry is derived from a study of immune evolution from preneoplasia to lung adenocarcinoma. Study findings and constraints: Later-stage lesions seemingly showed higher T cell density and diversity than normal lung.

The germline gives CDR1 ENHRY, CDR2 SYGVKD. The CDR3 loop spans 17 amino acids. V lost 6 bases to trimming and J lost 1 base; unmatched junction nucleotides: 10. Sequencing input: FFPE invasive lung adenocarcinoma tissue. The chain uses TRBV10-3 and TRBJ2-7; 12 nucleotides agree with TRBD2. The sequence came from a person between 50 and 69 years old with lung adenocarcinoma. The CDR3 protein is CAIRDPDGLAGSYEQYF. The CDR3 DNA reads as TGTGCCATCAGGGATCCGGATGGACTAGCGGGGTCCTACGAGCAGTACTTC.